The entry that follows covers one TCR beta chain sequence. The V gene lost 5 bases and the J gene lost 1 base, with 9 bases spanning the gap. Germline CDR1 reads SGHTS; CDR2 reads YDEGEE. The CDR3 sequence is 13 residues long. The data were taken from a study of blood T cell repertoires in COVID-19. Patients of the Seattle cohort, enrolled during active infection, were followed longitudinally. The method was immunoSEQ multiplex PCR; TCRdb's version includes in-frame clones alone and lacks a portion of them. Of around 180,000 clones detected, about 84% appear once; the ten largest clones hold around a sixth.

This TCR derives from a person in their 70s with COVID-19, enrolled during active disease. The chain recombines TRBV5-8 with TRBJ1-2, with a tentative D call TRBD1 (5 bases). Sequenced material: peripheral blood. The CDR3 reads CASRRTLNYGYTF. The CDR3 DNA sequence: TGTGCCAGCAGGCGGACACTTAACTATGGCTACACCTTC. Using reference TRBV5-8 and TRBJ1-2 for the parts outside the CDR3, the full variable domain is EAGVTQSPTHLIKTRGQQATLRCSPISGHTSVYWYQQALGLGLQFLLWYDEGEERNRGNFPPRFSGRQFPNYSSELNVNALELEDSALYLCASRRTLNYGYTFGSGTRLTVV.